This is a list of T cell receptor beta chains from one sample in a study of radiotherapy plus CTLA-4 blockade in lung cancer. Sequencing used immunoSEQ multiplex PCR; TCRdb keeps in-frame clones, though not all of them. The sample includes 40,000 to 60,000 clones, approximately 86% of them seen just once. Sequences were derived from peripheral blood, sampled from a patient treated with radiotherapy plus ipilimumab. The source of these receptors is a human donor with non-small cell lung cancer that progressed on radiotherapy plus ipilimumab. Some clones in this sample may be carry-over from other donors' samples. The conserved cysteine and the conserved F or W are not part of the CDR3 here.

j_gene	v_gene	CDR3aa
TRBJ2-7	TRBV6-6	ASSSSLAGNRYEQY
TRBJ2-7	TRBV28	ASSDRVFSYEQY
TRBJ1-2	TRBV20-1	SARGAGYT
TRBJ2-7	TRBV7-2	ASNQGQGAGEQY
TRBJ2-1	TRBV5-1	ASSSLAGSYNEQF
TRBJ2-3	TRBV5-1	ASSLGSGPSTDTQY
TRBJ2-2	TRBV6-6	ASRSTSGMNTGELF
TRBJ1-2	TRBV6-1	ASSGRGLVYGYT
TRBJ2-7	TRBV18	ASSSTGGAYEQY
TRBJ1-5	TRBV6-1	ASSEPGGRYSNQPQH
TRBJ2-1	TRBV7-2	ASSLGQGNEQF
TRBJ2-3	TRBV5-8	ASSLGIAGLRDTQY
TRBJ1-5	TRBV29-1	SVGLTGPDQPQH
TRBJ2-1	TRBV6-5	ASSPAGGVNNEQF
TRBJ1-3	TRBV29-1	SARQSAGNTIY
TRBJ1-1	TRBV28	ASSLLPLIREINTEAF
TRBJ2-1	TRBV15	ATSRTWTSGGYNEQF
TRBJ2-2	TRBV12-5	ASQNTGELF
TRBJ2-1	TRBV5-1	ASSLSRQAEGNEQF
TRBJ2-5	TRBV7-2	ASSLGQQETQY
TRBJ2-1	TRBV11-2	ASSLGRASGYNEQF
TRBJ1-2	TRBV6-1	ASSEYFGYRQGYGYT
TRBJ2-2	TRBV6-5	ASSYSGGADGELF
TRBJ1-3	TRBV4-1	ASSRDGQGNSGNTIY
TRBJ2-7	TRBV2	ASSLRLGGQGNEQY
TRBJ2-5	TRBV4-1	ASRHAGLTGETQY
TRBJ1-2	TRBV6-6	ASSRSNYGYT
TRBJ2-7	TRBV5-4	ASSREGGWGAYEQY
TRBJ2-1	TRBV19	ASSRQGYSYNEQF
TRBJ2-3	TRBV4-2	ASSQDPTGVSTDTQY
TRBJ2-3	TRBV9	ASTRAGGTDTQY
TRBJ1-5	TRBV6-5	ASTPTGGLNQPQH
TRBJ1-2	TRBV9	ASSSTGGRDGYT
TRBJ2-1	TRBV28	ASRSSGVHNEQF
TRBJ2-3	TRBV2	ASRVVTRTDTQY
NA	TRBV27	ASSSGQKYEQY
TRBJ2-1	TRBV11-3	ASSLSRINEQF
TRBJ2-1	TRBV5-1	ASSFSFFPNEQF
TRBJ2-7	TRBV25-1	ASSESGQVYEQY